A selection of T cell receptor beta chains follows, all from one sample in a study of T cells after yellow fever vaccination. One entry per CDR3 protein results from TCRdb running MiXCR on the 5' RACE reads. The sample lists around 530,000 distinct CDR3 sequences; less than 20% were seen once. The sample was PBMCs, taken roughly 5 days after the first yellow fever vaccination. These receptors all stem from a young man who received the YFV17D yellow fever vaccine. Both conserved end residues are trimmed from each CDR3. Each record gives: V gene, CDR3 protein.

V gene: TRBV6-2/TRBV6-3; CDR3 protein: ASLHSGTKNSPLH
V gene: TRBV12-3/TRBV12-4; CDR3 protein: ASSLRGSKGQTQY
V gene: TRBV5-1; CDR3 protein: ASSLATIADTQY
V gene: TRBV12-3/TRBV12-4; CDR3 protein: ASSQVLTGTEAF
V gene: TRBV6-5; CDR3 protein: ASSYTRQGGYEQY
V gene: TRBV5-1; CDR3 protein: ASSLDTNEKLF
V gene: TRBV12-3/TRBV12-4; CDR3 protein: ASSLGVAQY
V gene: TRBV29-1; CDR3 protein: SVEEDEQF
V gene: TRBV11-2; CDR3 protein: ASSINLGLGAYNEQF
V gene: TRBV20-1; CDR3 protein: SARDREKYNEQF
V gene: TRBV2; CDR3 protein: ASRVRDSVGFYGYT